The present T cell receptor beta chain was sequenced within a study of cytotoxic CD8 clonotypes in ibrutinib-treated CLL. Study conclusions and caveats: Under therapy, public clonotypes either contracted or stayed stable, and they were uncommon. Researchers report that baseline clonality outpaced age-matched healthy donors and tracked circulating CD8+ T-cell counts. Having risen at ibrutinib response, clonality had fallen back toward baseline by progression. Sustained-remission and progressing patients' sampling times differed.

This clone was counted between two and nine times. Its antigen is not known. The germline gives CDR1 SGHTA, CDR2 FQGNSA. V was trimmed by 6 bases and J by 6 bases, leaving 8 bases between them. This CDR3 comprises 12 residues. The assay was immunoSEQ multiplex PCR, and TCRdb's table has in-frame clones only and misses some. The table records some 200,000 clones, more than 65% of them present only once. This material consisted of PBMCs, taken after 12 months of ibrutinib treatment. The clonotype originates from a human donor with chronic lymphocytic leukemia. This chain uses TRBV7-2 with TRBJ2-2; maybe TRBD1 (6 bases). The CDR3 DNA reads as TGTGCCAGCAGTCAGGGGCCCGGGGAGCTGTTTTTT. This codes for CASSQGPGELFF.